The clone carrying this T cell receptor (beta chain) was seen repeatedly, ten times or more. The antigen remains undetermined. This sample was included in a study of CD8+CD57+ T cells in acquired aplastic anemia. Study-level information: Researchers reported that healthy donors averaged approximately 10 million reads for CD4+ cells.

Overall study findings and caveats: Both patients and controls carried the same twenty-nine CD8+ CDR3 sequences.

TCR beta VDJ and CDR3 profiles were obtained from a genomic DNA template. TCRdb reprocessed the reads with MiXCR, giving one entry per CDR3 protein. The data contain under 150,000 distinct CDR3 sequences, around two fifths of them singletons. After removal of 4 bases from V and 7 bases from J, the junction contained 12 bases not matched to a gene. CDR1 is MNHNS and CDR2 is SASEGT in the germline V gene. The CDR3 sequence is 18 residues long. The receptor comes from a human donor in good health, serving as a control. V gene TRBV6-1 combines with J gene TRBJ2-1, with TRBD2 identical over 14 bases. Specimen: sorted CD4+, CD8+, or CD8+CD57+ T cells (not recorded which) from PBMCs. The CDR3 spells CASSGGTSGSRFRNEQFF. The CDR3 DNA sequence: TGTGCCAGCAGTGGTGGGACTAGCGGGAGTAGGTTTCGGAATGAGCAGTTCTTC.